A selection of T cell receptor beta chains follows, all from one sample in a study of CD8 T cells in ankylosing spondylitis. TCRdb re-called the 5' RACE reads with MiXCR, one entry per CDR3 protein. The table has some 340,000 distinct CDR3 sequences, roughly 15% seen once. Sample: blood, either unsorted or a sorted T cell fraction (not recorded which). Receptors originate from a male donor with ankylosing spondylitis or in good health (not recorded which). CDR3s leave out the opening cysteine and the closing phenylalanine or tryptophan. Not all rows give a size; the values are once, few, many and, for expanded clones, a class.

NA	TRBV20-1	TRBJ2-3	SASSGQKDTQY
NA	TRBV5-6	TRBJ2-1	ASSYLMTGGNNEQF
few	TRBV5-6	TRBJ2-1	ASSLSLGRLNEQF
many	TRBV5-1	TRBJ1-4	ASSLGIQGRVEKLF
many	TRBV10-3	TRBJ2-7	ATQGRAYEQY
NA	TRBV5-1	TRBJ2-2	ASSLDRGHTGELF
many	TRBV4-1	TRBJ2-3	ASSQGSGGGTGDTQY
medium-sized	TRBV5-5	TRBJ1-4	ASSSAAGTEKLF
few	TRBV20-1	TRBJ2-3	SASGLALVDTQY
few	TRBV4-1	TRBJ2-7	ASSFAGREQY
few	TRBV12-3/TRBV12-4	TRBJ2-7	ASSRQGISYEQY
NA	TRBV5-1	TRBJ2-1	ASSAGASLWF
NA	TRBV27	TRBJ2-3	ASSPVAGVSDTQY
few	TRBV18	TRBJ2-5	ASSPRGGLASETQY
few	TRBV20-1	TRBJ2-3	SARGGGPSDTQY
NA	TRBV6-5	TRBJ1-2	ASSSDGGKNGYT
few	TRBV4-1	TRBJ1-2	ASSIGGLNGYT
NA	TRBV10-3	TRBJ2-1	AISGRGDYNEQF
NA	TRBV5-1	TRBJ2-3	ASSLGPSGGASDTLY
few	TRBV7-9	TRBJ2-1	ASSLVAGAENEQF
few	TRBV14	TRBJ2-7	ASSQDSGGSYEQY
few	TRBV7-9	TRBJ1-6	ASSLQGGRSNSPLH
few	TRBV11-3	TRBJ2-7	ASSSTTSSGSYEQY
many	TRBV5-1	TRBJ2-7	ASRYGSGTGRYEQY
many	TRBV18	TRBJ2-2	ASSQGNTGELF
NA	TRBV12-3/TRBV12-4	TRBJ1-6	AILKQGRSPLH
NA	TRBV12-5	TRBJ1-5	ASGGGGFNQPQH
few	TRBV7-2	TRBJ1-1	ASSLVRGSATEAF
few	TRBV6-5	TRBJ2-3	ASSYPRAGDTQY
NA	TRBV6-1	TRBJ2-3	ASSPKREVY
many	TRBV6-1	TRBJ2-7	ASSEGGYEQY
many	TRBV10-2	TRBJ1-1	ASGNYRDGDTEAF
NA	TRBV5-1	TRBJ2-7	ASSSRTGAGYEQY
NA	TRBV7-8	TRBJ2-5	ASSPWTGPGTQY
few	TRBV9	TRBJ2-4	ASSLQSGDRYIQY
NA	TRBV20-1	TRBJ2-1	SARPRDYTKYGNEQF
NA	TRBV5-6	TRBJ1-2	ASSWLQEGNYGYT
many	TRBV28	TRBJ1-1	ASSSVNTEAF
few	TRBV11-2	TRBJ2-1	ASSHPKTGTSGYNEQF
few	TRBV5-6	TRBJ1-6	ASTMGFDRVGSPLH
few	TRBV7-9	TRBJ1-6	ASSPRDSGNSPLH
NA	TRBV5-1	TRBJ2-1	ASSSVTGNEQF
NA	TRBV20-1	TRBJ2-3	SADRTSGTGDTQY
few	TRBV9	TRBJ2-7	ASSPLGGQGNEQY
NA	TRBV5-1	TRBJ2-7	ASSTGLAGGSYEQY
NA	TRBV20-1	TRBJ2-7	SVEVAPVSEQY
few	TRBV25-1	TRBJ1-1	ASSTPQGGPTEAF
few	TRBV21-1	TRBJ1-1	ASNRESTEAF
NA	TRBV12-3/TRBV12-4	TRBJ2-1	ASSPTDKKRGWDEQF
few	TRBV4-2	TRBJ2-5	ASSQDWGRETQY
NA	TRBV12-3/TRBV12-4	TRBJ2-7	ASSPRTGSGEQY
few	TRBV4-1	TRBJ1-2	ASSQDWGQAPYGYT
NA	TRBV5-1	TRBJ1-1	ASRRDTMNTEAF
NA	TRBV7-2	TRBJ2-7	ASSYDRASYEQY